The rows below give T cell receptor beta chains drawn from one sample of a study of blood T cell repertoires in COVID-19. Profiled with immunoSEQ multiplex PCR; TCRdb holds only in-frame clones, not every one. The sample comprises 300,000 to 400,000 clones, about 89% of which are singletons, and under 6.5% rests with the top ten. Sequenced sample: peripheral blood. The receptor set was obtained from a woman between 50 and 59 years old with COVID-19, enrolled during active disease. The CDR3 runs from the conserved cysteine through the conserved F or W. The D gene is left open where the match is weak. A clone size is listed for some rows: how often the clone was seen (once, few, many), or a class if it is expanded.

d_call: TRBD1
clone_size: .
v_call: TRBV6-1
j_call: TRBJ2-5
cdr3_nt: TGTGCCAGCAGTGAGTACAGGGGATACCAAGAGACCCAGTACTTC
cdr3_aa: CASSEYRGYQETQYF

d_call: .
clone_size: .
v_call: TRBV7-9
j_call: TRBJ1-2
cdr3_nt: TGTGCCAGCAGCGCCGGGGGGTCAGCTAACTATGGCTACACCTTC
cdr3_aa: CASSAGGSANYGYTF

d_call: TRBD2
clone_size: .
v_call: TRBV7-6
j_call: TRBJ2-7
cdr3_nt: TGTGCCAGCAGCGTCGGGACTAGCGGGAACTACGAGCAGTACTTC
cdr3_aa: CASSVGTSGNYEQYF

d_call: .
clone_size: few
v_call: TRBV30
j_call: TRBJ1-6
cdr3_nt: TGTGCCTGGAGTGTAGGGGGGGCGCGATCACCCCTCCACTTT
cdr3_aa: CAWSVGGARSPLHF

d_call: .
clone_size: .
v_call: TRBV6-5
j_call: TRBJ2-7
cdr3_nt: TGTGCCAGCAGTATACAGGGTTGGGAGCAGTACTTC
cdr3_aa: CASSIQGWEQYF

d_call: .
clone_size: .
v_call: TRBV7-2
j_call: TRBJ1-1
cdr3_nt: TGTGCCAGCAGCTTCGGACTCGGACGTGGCCTTGAAGCTTTCTTT
cdr3_aa: CASSFGLGRGLEAFF

d_call: TRBD1
clone_size: .
v_call: TRBV27
j_call: TRBJ1-5
cdr3_nt: TGTGCCAGCAGTCCCACCCGGCGACAGGGAAGGTCTAGCAATCAGCCCCAGCATTTT
cdr3_aa: CASSPTRRQGRSSNQPQHF

d_call: TRBD2
clone_size: .
v_call: TRBV4-2
j_call: TRBJ2-7
cdr3_nt: TGTGCCAGCAGCCCCACTCGGGGCCGCCAGCGAATACTAGCGGGAGGGGGCGAGCAGTACTTC
cdr3_aa: CASSPTRGRQRILAGGGEQYF

d_call: TRBD1
clone_size: .
v_call: TRBV24-1
j_call: TRBJ1-1
cdr3_nt: TGTGCCACCAGTGATCGACAGGGTGAGGAAACTGAAGCTTTCTTT
cdr3_aa: CATSDRQGEETEAFF

d_call: .
clone_size: .
v_call: TRBV30
j_call: TRBJ2-4
cdr3_nt: TGTGCCTGGAGGGGGGGATTAGCCAAAAACATTCAGTACTTC
cdr3_aa: CAWRGGLAKNIQYF

d_call: TRBD2
clone_size: .
v_call: TRBV10-3
j_call: TRBJ2-1
cdr3_nt: TGTGCCATCAGTGAGCGCGCTCTAGCGGGAGACAATGAGCAGTTCTTC
cdr3_aa: CAISERALAGDNEQFF

d_call: .
clone_size: .
v_call: TRBV5-8
j_call: TRBJ2-2
cdr3_nt: TGTGCCAGCAGCTTGTTCGTTACCGGGGAGCTGTTTTTT
cdr3_aa: CASSLFVTGELFF

d_call: TRBD2
clone_size: few
v_call: TRBV6-5
j_call: TRBJ2-2
cdr3_nt: TGTGCCAGCAGTTACCTGGTGGGAGGGCGGACCGGGGAGCTGTTTTTT
cdr3_aa: CASSYLVGGRTGELFF

d_call: TRBD1
clone_size: .
v_call: TRBV7-2
j_call: TRBJ2-5
cdr3_nt: TGTGCCAGCAGCTCTACCGGGACAGGAGAGGAGACCCAGTACTTC
cdr3_aa: CASSSTGTGEETQYF

d_call: .
clone_size: once
v_call: TRBV6-5
j_call: TRBJ1-3
cdr3_nt: TGTGCCAGCAGCCCAGGTCGCTCTGGAAACACCATATATTTT
cdr3_aa: CASSPGRSGNTIYF

d_call: .
clone_size: .
v_call: TRBV5-1
j_call: TRBJ2-1
cdr3_nt: TGCGCCAGCAGCTGGACCCTCGGGGGGCCGAGCTCCTACAATGAGCAGTTCTTC
cdr3_aa: CASSWTLGGPSSYNEQFF

d_call: TRBD1
clone_size: .
v_call: TRBV7-9
j_call: TRBJ2-5
cdr3_nt: TGTGCCAGCAGCATTAGACAGGGTACAGAGACCCAGTACTTC
cdr3_aa: CASSIRQGTETQYF

d_call: .
clone_size: once
v_call: TRBV7-9
j_call: TRBJ2-1
cdr3_nt: TGTGCCAGCAGCTTAGGGTCGTCGAGACAATCGAGACGAGCTGAGCAGTTCTTC
cdr3_aa: CASSLGSSRQSRRAEQFF

d_call: .
clone_size: once
v_call: TRBV19
j_call: TRBJ1-2
cdr3_nt: TGTGCCAGCACGAACGCCGGGGTCTATGGCTACACCTTC
cdr3_aa: CASTNAGVYGYTF

d_call: .
clone_size: .
v_call: TRBV5-5
j_call: TRBJ2-3
cdr3_nt: TGTGCCAGCAGCTTGAGTCCTAGGCAAACAGATACGCAGTATTTT
cdr3_aa: CASSLSPRQTDTQYF

d_call: TRBD1
clone_size: .
v_call: TRBV9
j_call: TRBJ2-1
cdr3_nt: TGTGCCAGCAGCCAAACGCGGGACAGGGGAACCCACAATGAGCAGTTCTTC
cdr3_aa: CASSQTRDRGTHNEQFF

d_call: TRBD1
clone_size: .
v_call: TRBV10-1
j_call: TRBJ1-2
cdr3_nt: TGCGCCACCGGGGACAGTAACTATGGCTACACCTTC
cdr3_aa: CATGDSNYGYTF

d_call: .
clone_size: once
v_call: TRBV20-1
j_call: TRBJ2-1
cdr3_nt: TGCAGTGCTAGTCTTGGAGGGCGGCGGTTCTTC
cdr3_aa: CSASLGGRRFF

d_call: .
clone_size: few
v_call: TRBV18
j_call: TRBJ1-1
cdr3_nt: TGTGCCAGCTCAGGGGGCGCCGGCACTGAAGCTTTCTTT
cdr3_aa: CASSGGAGTEAFF

d_call: .
clone_size: .
v_call: TRBV18
j_call: TRBJ2-7
cdr3_nt: TGTGCCAGCTCACCAGGACTATTCTCCTACGAGCAGTACTTC
cdr3_aa: CASSPGLFSYEQYF

d_call: .
clone_size: .
v_call: TRBV19
j_call: TRBJ2-1
cdr3_nt: TGTGCCAGTAGCATGGGGACTGCCGGGAATGAGCAGTTCTTC
cdr3_aa: CASSMGTAGNEQFF

d_call: .
clone_size: .
v_call: TRBV5-1
j_call: TRBJ2-3
cdr3_nt: TGCGCCAGCAGCTTGGCCCCACAACATCTGAACGGACAGAACAGCACAGATACGCAGTATTTT
cdr3_aa: CASSLAPQHLNGQNSTDTQYF

d_call: TRBD1
clone_size: .
v_call: TRBV15
j_call: TRBJ1-4
cdr3_nt: TGTGCCACCAGAATCGGACAGGGACATGAAAAACTGTTTTTT
cdr3_aa: CATRIGQGHEKLFF

d_call: .
clone_size: .
v_call: TRBV30
j_call: TRBJ2-5
cdr3_nt: TGTGCCTGGAGTGTACTGGGACACTCGGGGGAGACCCAGTACTTC
cdr3_aa: CAWSVLGHSGETQYF

d_call: .
clone_size: once
v_call: TRBV23-1
j_call: TRBJ1-3
cdr3_nt: TGCGCCAGCACTAGAGACTCCTTCTCTGGAAACACCATATATTTT
cdr3_aa: CASTRDSFSGNTIYF

d_call: TRBD2
clone_size: .
v_call: TRBV3-1/TRBV3-2
j_call: TRBJ2-3
cdr3_nt: TGTGCCAGCAGCCAAGATCGGGTAGCGGGAGTTGCAGATACGCAGTATTTT
cdr3_aa: CASSQDRVAGVADTQYF

d_call: .
clone_size: .
v_call: TRBV7-9
j_call: TRBJ1-1
cdr3_nt: TGTGCCAGCAGCCTCGTATCGAAGGAGCCTGAAGCTTTCTTT
cdr3_aa: CASSLVSKEPEAFF

d_call: .
clone_size: .
v_call: TRBV12-5
j_call: TRBJ2-3
cdr3_nt: TGTGCTAGTGGTTACGCAGGCGCAGGTACGCAGTATTTT
cdr3_aa: CASGYAGAGTQYF

d_call: TRBD1
clone_size: .
v_call: TRBV30
j_call: TRBJ1-4
cdr3_nt: TGTGCCTGGAGGATACGGGACAGCTTCAATGAAAAACTGTTTTTT
cdr3_aa: CAWRIRDSFNEKLFF

d_call: TRBD1
clone_size: few
v_call: TRBV11-3
j_call: TRBJ1-5
cdr3_nt: TGTGCCAGCAGCACAAAGGGACAGGAAAAAGATAGCAATCAGCCCCAGCATTTT
cdr3_aa: CASSTKGQEKDSNQPQHF

d_call: .
clone_size: .
v_call: TRBV11-3
j_call: TRBJ2-4
cdr3_nt: TGTGCCAGCAGCTTTGGTGGGAGTGGGGCCAAAAACATTCAGTACTTC
cdr3_aa: CASSFGGSGAKNIQYF

d_call: .
clone_size: .
v_call: TRBV6-5
j_call: TRBJ2-1
cdr3_nt: TGTGCCAGCAGTTTCGACAGGAGCTCCTACAATGAGCAGTTCTTC
cdr3_aa: CASSFDRSSYNEQFF

d_call: .
clone_size: .
v_call: TRBV5-1
j_call: TRBJ1-2
cdr3_nt: TGCGCCAGCAGCTTGCAATCCTATGGCTACACCTTC
cdr3_aa: CASSLQSYGYTF

d_call: TRBD2
clone_size: .
v_call: TRBV30
j_call: TRBJ2-3
cdr3_nt: TGTGCCTGGAGGACTAGCGGGCGTGCAGGGGCGGCAGATACGCAGTATTTT
cdr3_aa: CAWRTSGRAGAADTQYF

d_call: TRBD2
clone_size: .
v_call: TRBV19
j_call: TRBJ2-1
cdr3_nt: TGTGCCAGGTTTTATAGCGGGAGGGATTCAAACAATGAGCAGTTCTTC
cdr3_aa: CARFYSGRDSNNEQFF

d_call: .
clone_size: .
v_call: TRBV5-4
j_call: TRBJ2-5
cdr3_nt: TGTGCCAGCAGCGCCACAGGGGGACGGGGGGTTGAGACCCAGTACTTC
cdr3_aa: CASSATGGRGVETQYF

d_call: .
clone_size: .
v_call: TRBV5-4
j_call: TRBJ2-3
cdr3_nt: TGTGCCAGCAGCGGTACGGGAAGCACAGATACGCAGTATTTT
cdr3_aa: CASSGTGSTDTQYF

d_call: .
clone_size: .
v_call: TRBV24-1
j_call: TRBJ2-5
cdr3_nt: TGTGCCACCAGTGAACTCGGGACAAGCGAAGAGACCCAGTACTTC
cdr3_aa: CATSELGTSEETQYF

d_call: .
clone_size: .
v_call: TRBV3-1/TRBV3-2
j_call: TRBJ2-7
cdr3_nt: TGTGCCAGCAGCGGACTACAAAATTACGAGCAGTACTTC
cdr3_aa: CASSGLQNYEQYF

d_call: .
clone_size: .
v_call: TRBV28
j_call: TRBJ1-6
cdr3_nt: TGTGCCAGCAGTTGGCACAGGAACCAACGGAATTCACCCCTCCACTTT
cdr3_aa: CASSWHRNQRNSPLHF

d_call: TRBD1
clone_size: once
v_call: TRBV15
j_call: TRBJ1-1
cdr3_nt: TGTGCCACCAGCCGCACATCAGGGACAGGGTGGCCTGAAGCTTTCTTT
cdr3_aa: CATSRTSGTGWPEAFF

d_call: TRBD1
clone_size: once
v_call: TRBV7-9
j_call: TRBJ1-1
cdr3_nt: TGTGCCAGCAGCTTCAGGGGGGCGGATGAAGCTTTCTTT
cdr3_aa: CASSFRGADEAFF